A single sample is the source of the 22 T cell receptor beta chains below, sequenced in a study of OX40 agonist ivuxolimab in advanced cancers. Clones were read by immunoSEQ multiplex PCR, and TCRdb kept only the in-frame ones, dropping some. Found here are approximately 100,000 clones, less than 95% of them singletons; the top ten hold around 1.5%. The input for sequencing was CD4+ or CD8+ T cells sorted from blood, taken in a trial of the OX40 agonist ivuxolimab. All receptors come from an adult with an advanced solid tumor such as melanoma, head and neck, liver or kidney cancer.

V gene TRBV6-5 combines with J gene TRBJ2-5; D gene ambiguous. CDR1 is MNHEY, CDR2 SVGAGI, per germline. The CDR3 spans 16 residues. V lost 0 bases to trimming and J lost 0 bases, with 11 bases between them. The CDR3 nucleotides are TGTGCCAGCAGTTACTCGTACCCGTCGGACCAAGAGACCCAGTACTTC. Translated: CASSYSYPSDQETQYF.

This chain joins TRBV7-9 and TRBJ2-3; tentatively, D is TRBD2 (6 bases). The CDR3 is 17 amino acids. Germline-derived CDR1 and CDR2 are SEHNR and FQNEAQ (reference sequence). V was cut by 5 bases and J by 2 bases, with 20 bases left in between. CDR3 bases: TGTGCCAGCAGCATGGGACTCCTCACTTATCTCACAGATACGCAGTATTTT. Translating it yields CASSMGLLTYLTDTQYF.

The chain uses TRBV5-1 and TRBJ2-1, with 14 nucleotides matching TRBD2. CDR1 and CDR2 from the germline V gene are SGHRS and YFSETQ. This CDR3 comprises 22 residues. Trimming removed 1 base from V and 3 bases from J; junction bases left unmatched: 18. This CDR3 reads CASSLYGGPGLAGEGGYNEQFF. Written as DNA, the CDR3 is TGCGCCAGCAGCTTGTATGGTGGTCCGGGACTAGCGGGAGAAGGGGGCTACAATGAGCAGTTCTTC.

The chain uses TRBV15 and TRBJ2-5, with 8 bases that match TRBD2. V was clipped by 0 bases and J by 5 bases; unmatched bases: 8. The CDR3 length is 16 residues. Looked up from germline, CDR1 is LNHNV and CDR2 is YYDKDF (reference sequence). The CDR3 is CATSRDYAGGRETQYF. The DNA of the CDR3 is TGTGCCACCAGCAGAGATTATGCGGGAGGCAGGGAGACCCAGTACTTC.

The chain has TRBV5-4 and TRBJ1-1, with TRBD1 as a possible D gene (5 bases). CDR1 is SGHNT, CDR2 YYREEE, per germline (reference sequence). V was clipped by 0 bases and J by 10 bases, with 22 bases between them. The CDR3 extends over 16 amino acids. The chain's CDR3 is CASSLGSYGTGVGAFF. In DNA, the CDR3 is TGTGCCAGCAGCTTGGGGTCTTACGGCACAGGTGTCGGAGCTTTCTTT.

This chain connects TRBV6-6 to TRBJ2-5; D gene ambiguous. Germline values: CDR1 MNHNY, CDR2 SVGAGI (reference sequence). Trimming took 6 bases from V and 4 from J, leaving 12 bases between them. The CDR3 is 13 residues long. CDR3 amino acids: CASSKGRVETQYF. The CDR3 bases are TGTGCCAGCAGCAAAGGCCGTGTAGAGACCCAGTACTTC.

The chain recombines TRBV7-9 with TRBJ2-1, with 9 bases that match TRBD2. Germline CDR1 SEHNR, CDR2 FQNEAQ (reference sequence). V lost 4 bases to trimming and J lost 8 bases; unmatched junction nucleotides: 9. This CDR3 is built from 15 residues. The CDR3 sequence: CASSSIAGVGDEQFF. The CDR3 coding sequence is TGTGCCAGCAGCTCAATAGCGGGAGTTGGGGATGAGCAGTTCTTC.

This sequence joins TRBV19 and TRBJ1-5; tentatively, D is TRBD1 (6 bases). The CDR3 has 14 residues. Germline V gives CDR1 LNHDA, CDR2 SQIVND (reference sequence). V was cut by 9 bases and J by 3 bases, with 15 bases left in between. CDR3 sequence reads: CASEGGLLNQPQHF. For the CDR3, the DNA is TGTGCCAGCGAGGGGGGCCTCCTCAATCAGCCCCAGCATTTT.

This chain links TRBV6-5 with TRBJ2-7, with unresolved D. The germline V gene has CDR1 MNHEY and CDR2 SVGAGI. The CDR3 extends over 11 amino acids. Trimming took off 4 bases at V and 3 bases at J, with 4 bases between the two ends. The CDR3 DNA reads TGTGCCAGCAGTTCCCTCTACGAGCAGTACTTC. Protein sequence: CASSSLYEQYF.

This chain links TRBV6-1 with TRBJ1-6; the D gene is possibly TRBD1 (6 bases). Germline CDR1 and CDR2: MNHNS and SASEGT. This CDR3 is built from 14 residues. V was cut by 8 bases and J by 7 bases, with 15 bases left in between. As DNA, the CDR3 is TGTGCCAGCCAATGGTGGGGGCGAAATTCACCCCTCCACTTT. Translation gives CASQWWGRNSPLHF.

The chain is built from TRBV28 and TRBJ2-3, with D unresolved. V gave up 3 bases and J gave up 6 bases, with 10 bases separating them. The CDR3 is made up of 13 amino acids. Germline-derived CDR1 and CDR2 are MDHEN and SYDVKM. CDR3 bases: TGTGCCAGCAGTTTCCGCGATTGGGATACGCAGTATTTT. It codes for CASSFRDWDTQYF.

This chain links TRBV5-4 with TRBJ1-1; D is ambiguous. Trimming removed 2 bases from V and 0 bases from J, with 2 bases in between. This CDR3 spans 12 amino acids. The germline CDR1 and CDR2 sequences are SGHNT and YYREEE (reference sequence). DNA of the CDR3: TGTGCCAGCAGCTTCCTGAACACTGAAGCTTTCTTT. It codes for CASSFLNTEAFF.

The V call is TRBV11-1, the J call TRBJ2-6; D gene uncertain. The CDR3 sequence is 14 residues long. The germline gives CDR1 SGHAT, CDR2 FQDESV (reference sequence). V lost 5 bases and J 4 bases, leaving 9 bases between the germline ends. The CDR3 region is CASSPQSGANVLTF. In DNA, the CDR3 is TGTGCCAGCAGCCCCCAGTCGGGGGCCAACGTCCTGACTTTC.

This sequence joins TRBV10-1 and TRBJ2-3; weak D call: TRBD2 (8 bases). V lost 4 bases to trimming and J lost 0 bases, with 29 bases between them. The CDR3 runs 21 residues. The germline gives CDR1 WNHNN, CDR2 SYGVQD (reference sequence). This CDR3 is CASSGSEAGGQNNFSTDTQYF. The CDR3 coding sequence is TGCGCCAGCAGTGGGAGCGAGGCGGGGGGACAGAACAACTTTAGCACAGATACGCAGTATTTT.

The gene calls are TRBV6-5 and TRBJ1-1, with TRBD1 as a possible D gene (6 bases). The germline CDR1 and CDR2 sequences are MNHEY and SVGAGI. CDR3 size: 16 residues. V was trimmed by 2 bases and J by 0 bases, leaving 13 bases between them. The DNA for the CDR3 is TGTGCCAGCAGTTACGGGACAAACAGACTGAACACTGAAGCTTTCTTT. Encoded protein: CASSYGTNRLNTEAFF.

The chain employs TRBV7-2 and TRBJ2-7; D is tentatively TRBD1 or TRBD2 (5 bases each). CDR1 and CDR2 (germline): SGHTA, FQGNSA. Trimming took 5 bases from V and 3 from J, leaving 17 bases between them. The CDR3 consists of 15 residues. CDR3 amino acids: CASSARADRFYEQYF. CDR3 nucleotides: TGTGCCAGCAGCGCGAGGGCCGACAGATTCTACGAGCAGTACTTC.

The chain couples TRBV7-2 to TRBJ2-1, with 7 bases aligning to TRBD1. From germline, CDR1 is SGHTA and CDR2 FQGNSA. The CDR3 totals 14 residues. Unmatched junction bases numbered 9, after V lost 6 bases and J lost 7 bases. CDR3 coding DNA: TGTGCCAGCAGACCTAGACAGGGTGCTAATGAGCAGTTCTTC. Residues: CASRPRQGANEQFF.

The gene calls are TRBV9 and TRBJ2-1, with 8 bases lining up with TRBD1. Germline-derived CDR1 and CDR2 are SGDLS and YYNGEE. There are 14 residues in the CDR3. J gave up 4 bases and V 4 bases, and 4 bases lay outside the gene matches. The CDR3: CASSPTGGYNEQFF. The CDR3 DNA reads TGTGCCAGCAGCCCAACAGGGGGTTACAATGAGCAGTTCTTC.

Only one count was recorded for this clone. The chain uses TRBV29-1 and TRBJ1-4; no clear D. The V gene's germline CDR1 is SQVTM and CDR2 ANQGSEA. The CDR3 is 11 amino acids. Trimming cost V 7 bases and J 7 bases, with 10 bases left between them. The CDR3 DNA reads as TGCAGCGCTGGGCTTGGTGAAAAACTGTTTTTT. It specifies CSAGLGEKLFF.

The J gene is TRBJ2-1, the V gene TRBV30, with 7 bases lining up with TRBD2. The CDR3 sequence is 15 residues long. CDR1 and CDR2 (germline): GTSNPN, SVGIG (reference sequence). After removal of 3 bases from V and 8 bases from J, the junction contained 13 bases not matched to a gene. The CDR3 bases are TGTGCCTGGAGCCCGGGTCGAGCGGGGCGGGATGAGCAGTTCTTC. Its translation is CAWSPGRAGRDEQFF.

This sequence joins TRBV2 and TRBJ1-2, with D hard to call. The CDR3 is 13 amino acids. V was clipped by 0 bases and J by 4 bases, with 6 bases between them. Looked up from germline, CDR1 is SNHLY and CDR2 is FYNNEI. The CDR3 DNA is TGTGCCAGCAGTGAAGCGCGGCGCTATGGCTACACCTTC. It is translated as CASSEARRYGYTF.

This clone occurred once. V and J are TRBV7-3 and TRBJ2-7, with D perhaps TRBD1 or TRBD2 (5 bases each). V shed 6 bases and J shed 3 bases, with 18 bases lying between them. The CDR3 is 15 residues long. The germline gives CDR1 SGHTA, CDR2 FQGTGA. The CDR3 DNA reads TGTGCCAGCAGTTATCTCGGCAGGGACGGCTACGAGCAGTACTTC. Protein sequence: CASSYLGRDGYEQYF.